Presented here are 29 T cell receptor beta chains from one specimen sequenced in a study of T-cell reconstitution after alpha-beta-depleted transplantation in children. Researchers prepared the TCRbeta library using unique molecular identifiers, the study reports. TCRdb re-called the PCR reads with MiXCR, one entry per CDR3 protein. The profile shows 250,000 to 350,000 distinct CDR3 sequences, around 25% of them singletons. The sample here was PBMCs, mostly from graft donor cells, taken 180 days after TCRalphabeta/CD19-depleted stem cell transplant. These receptors were obtained from a male patient under 18 who had a stem cell transplant for acute lymphoblastic leukemia, so the T cells may come from the graft donor.

This clonotype was picked up a small number of times. The V gene is TRBV7-9, the J gene TRBJ2-7; 9 nucleotides align to TRBD2. Trimming at V came to 4 bases and at J to 0 bases, leaving 7 bases not matched to a gene. The CDR3 totals 16 residues. Germline CDR1 SEHNR, CDR2 FQNEAQ (reference sequence). For the CDR3, the DNA is TGTGCCAGCAGCTCATTCGCTAGCGGGGTCTCCTACGAGCAGTACTTC. Translation: CASSSFASGVSYEQYF.

There are a few counts of this clonotype. The V gene is TRBV20-1, the J gene TRBJ1-5; D not certain. The CDR3 has 15 residues. Germline V gives CDR1 DFQATT, CDR2 SNEGSKA (reference sequence). V was clipped by 6 bases and J by 5 bases, with 20 bases between them. The CDR3 loop is CSALPRRAHYQPQHF. The CDR3, as DNA: TGCAGTGCCCTCCCGAGGAGAGCCCACTATCAGCCCCAGCATTTT.

The chain is built from TRBV19 and TRBJ2-1; TRBD1 is a possible D gene (5 bases). Germline values: CDR1 LNHDA, CDR2 SQIVND (reference sequence). V dropped 7 bases and J dropped 0 bases, with 10 bases sitting between them. The CDR3 is 14 amino acids. Here the CDR3 DNA reads TGTGCCAGTACGACAGTTAGCTCCTACAATGAGCAGTTCTTC. Translation: CASTTVSSYNEQFF. The full variable domain, completed using reference TRBV19 and TRBJ2-1, is DGGITQSPKYLFRKEGQNVTLSCEQNLNHDAMYWYRQDPGQGLRLIYYSQIVNDFQKGDIAEGYSVSREKKESFPLTVTSAQKNPTAFYLCASTTVSSYNEQFFGPGTRLTVL.

The chain combines TRBV6-1 with TRBJ2-5, with a tentative D call TRBD2 (5 bases). Germline CDR1 reads MNHNS; CDR2 reads SASEGT. Trimming pared 6 bases from V and 5 bases from J, leaving 19 bases between. The CDR3 length is 15 residues. CDR3 loop: CASRDWLVYGETQYF. The CDR3 DNA reads TGTGCCAGCAGGGACTGGCTAGTCTACGGGGAGACCCAGTACTTC.

This clonotype was detected many times. V is TRBV4-2 and J is TRBJ2-1, with 8 nucleotides matching TRBD2. Germline CDR1 is LGHNA and CDR2 is YNFKEQ. With V trimmed by 4 bases and J by 5 bases, 7 bases remained unmatched. The CDR3 runs 15 residues. Here the CDR3 DNA reads TGTGCCAGCAGCCCCCCGGGACTAGGCGACAATGAGCAGTTCTTC. It yields the protein CASSPPGLGDNEQFF.

The V gene is TRBV18, the J gene TRBJ2-5; a weak D match, TRBD1 (6 bases). The germline gives CDR1 KGHSH, CDR2 LQKENI. Trimming left V 0 bases short and J 7 bases short, with 18 bases between. The CDR3 consists of 16 residues. In nucleotides, the CDR3 is TGTGCCAGCTCACCACCAGGGACACATCAAGTGGGGACCCAGTACTTC. Translated, it gives CASSPPGTHQVGTQYF.

This clonotype was seen only a few times. V gene TRBV20-1 combines with J gene TRBJ2-5; D not certain. The V and J ends lost 7 bases and 2 bases respectively, with 14 bases between them. The CDR3 length is 13 residues. Per the germline V gene, CDR1 is DFQATT and CDR2 is SNEGSKA (reference sequence). The CDR3 nucleotides are TGCAGTGGGGAAAAGGGTTTACAAGAGACCCAGTACTTC. As protein: CSGEKGLQETQYF.

V and J are TRBV5-5 and TRBJ1-5; possible D gene TRBD1, 6 bases. V shed 0 bases and J shed 5 bases, with 9 bases lying between them. The V gene's germline CDR1 is SGHKS and CDR2 YYEKEE (reference sequence). The CDR3 runs to 14 residues. CDR3 in amino acids: CASSLAQGDQPQHF. CDR3 coding DNA: TGTGCCAGCAGCTTGGCACAGGGTGATCAGCCCCAGCATTTT.

The chain is built from TRBV10-3 and TRBJ2-7; a possible D gene is TRBD2 (7 bases). V lost 8 bases, J lost 3 bases, and 17 bases lay in between. Germline loops: CDR1 ENHRY, CDR2 SYGVKD. The CDR3 length is 14 residues. This chain's CDR3 is CAIGTRGGGYEQYF. DNA for the CDR3: TGTGCCATCGGTACCCGGGGAGGGGGCTACGAGCAGTACTTC.

This clonotype came up many times. The J gene is TRBJ2-7, the V gene TRBV4-2; D is perhaps TRBD2 (5 bases). Germline V CDR1 and CDR2: LGHNA, YNFKEQ. The CDR3 contains 14 residues. Trimming removed 4 bases from V and 3 bases from J, with 13 bases in between. The CDR3 spells CASSPSGRSYEQYF. CDR3 coding DNA: TGTGCCAGCAGCCCAAGCGGCCGGAGCTACGAGCAGTACTTC.

The chain is built from TRBV11-2 and TRBJ2-5; no clear D gene. This CDR3 is built from 14 residues. V lost 4 bases and J lost 0, with 9 bases in between. Germline values: CDR1 SGHAT, CDR2 FQNNGV. CDR3 DNA: TGTGCCAGCAGCTCGCTCCCCCACCAAGAGACCCAGTACTTC. Protein sequence: CASSSLPHQETQYF.

The chain uses TRBV28 and TRBJ2-4; 8 bases agree with TRBD1. The germline gives CDR1 MDHEN, CDR2 SYDVKM. There are 11 residues in the CDR3. V was pared by 7 bases and J by 13 bases, with 6 bases of the junction left unmatched. The CDR3, as DNA: TGTGCCAGCACCCCAGGGGGCCGGCAGTACTTC. Its translation is CASTPGGRQYF.

This clonotype was counted between two and nine times. The chain carries TRBV7-6 and TRBJ2-5; possibly TRBD2 for D (6 bases). This CDR3 region has 14 residues. Germline CDR1 is SGHVS and CDR2 is FNYEAQ. Trimming left V 1 base short and J 2 bases short, with 8 bases between. The CDR3 spells CASSLGAGQETQYF. CDR3 DNA sequence: TGTGCCAGCAGCTTAGGGGCGGGGCAAGAGACCCAGTACTTC.

This chain connects TRBV7-3 to TRBJ2-1; perhaps TRBD2 as D (6 bases). The CDR3 contains 16 residues. CDR1 is SGHTA, CDR2 FQGTGA, per germline. The V end was cut by 4 bases, the J end by 7 bases, with 20 bases between. The CDR3 DNA follows: TGTGCCAGCAGCTCCCCCGGACTATCGGGAGAAAATGAGCAGTTCTTC. Its translation: CASSSPGLSGENEQFF. The full variable domain, completed using reference TRBV7-3 and TRBJ2-1, is GAGVSQTPSNKVTEKGKYVELRCDPISGHTALYWYRQSLGQGPEFLIYFQGTGAADDSGLPNDRFFAVRPEGSVSTLKIQRTERGDSAVYLCASSSPGLSGENEQFFGPGTRLTVL.

This clonotype was observed a few times. The chain employs TRBV3-1 and TRBJ2-7, with TRBD1 identical over 7 bases. V was pared by 1 base and J by 7 bases, with 4 bases of the junction left unmatched. The germline gives CDR1 LGHDT, CDR2 YNNKEL (reference sequence). This CDR3 contains 13 residues. As DNA, the CDR3 is TGTGCCAGCAGCCAAGGACAGGGCCCGGAGCAGTACTTC. Encoded protein: CASSQGQGPEQYF.

The chain is built from TRBV5-1 and TRBJ2-5; TRBD1 matches 10 bases. Germline V lookup: CDR1 SGHRS, CDR2 YFSETQ. The CDR3 covers 13 residues. V trimming: 7 bases; J trimming: 10 bases; junction bases outside the gene matches: 10. The CDR3 loop is CASQGQGVSGQYF. The CDR3 DNA follows: TGCGCCAGCCAAGGACAGGGGGTTTCAGGCCAGTACTTC.

This chain connects TRBV7-6 to TRBJ2-2, with 7 positions matching TRBD2. The germline gives CDR1 SGHVS, CDR2 FNYEAQ. This CDR3 is 17 amino acids long. V lost 6 bases and J lost 2; bases outside the gene matches: 12. CDR3 bases: TGTGCCAGCAGACCAGGCCCTAGCGGAGATAACACCGGGGAGCTGTTTTTT. Translated: CASRPGPSGDNTGELFF.

The chain couples TRBV6-1 to TRBJ2-1; 12 nucleotides align to TRBD2. The V gene end was trimmed by 6 bases and the J gene end by 6 bases; junction bases not matched to a gene: 18. CDR1 and CDR2 (germline): MNHNS, SASEGT. This CDR3 comprises 19 residues. CDR3 nucleotide sequence: TGTGCCAGCAGCATCCATAGCCGCCTAGCGGGAGGGGCCGTCAATGAGCAGTTCTTC. It translates to CASSIHSRLAGGAVNEQFF.

The chain recombines TRBV9 with TRBJ2-2; D may match TRBD1 or TRBD2 (5 bases each). The CDR3 contains 19 residues. Germline V lookup: CDR1 SGDLS, CDR2 YYNGEE. Trimming removed 7 bases at V and 6 bases at J, with 31 bases between. The DNA for the CDR3 is TGTGCCAGCGGACTCCCGTTTTCTCAACAATTTGGGGACGCCGGGGAGCTGTTTTTT. Its protein product is CASGLPFSQQFGDAGELFF.

The rearrangement uses TRBV5-1 and TRBJ2-5; D gene ambiguous. CDR1 and CDR2 (germline): SGHRS, YFSETQ. V dropped 0 bases and J dropped 3 bases, with 6 bases sitting between them. The CDR3 is 13 residues long. The CDR3 sequence is CASSLGPKETQYF. CDR3 coding DNA: TGCGCCAGCAGCTTGGGCCCAAAAGAGACCCAGTACTTC. The whole variable domain, filled in from reference TRBV5-1 and TRBJ2-5, reads KAGVTQTPRYLIKTRGQQVTLSCSPISGHRSVSWYQQTPGQGLQFLFEYFSETQRNKGNFPGRFSGRQFSNSRSEMNVSTLELGDSALYLCASSLGPKETQYFGPGTRLLVL.

The chain has TRBV5-1 and TRBJ1-6; maybe TRBD1 (5 bases). CDR1 and CDR2 from the germline V gene are SGHRS and YFSETQ. V shed 0 bases and J shed 6 bases, with 13 bases lying between them. The CDR3 contains 16 residues. The CDR3 DNA sequence: TGCGCCAGCAGCTTGGTGGGGACGCAGTTTAATTCACCCCTCCACTTT. Translating gives CASSLVGTQFNSPLHF.

The chain joins TRBV6-6 to TRBJ2-2; D is uncertain. Trimming removed 4 bases at V and 5 bases at J, with 8 bases between. The germline V gene has CDR1 MNHNY and CDR2 SVGAGI (reference sequence). This CDR3 is built from 13 residues. The CDR3 coding sequence is TGTGCCAGCAGTTCCAGGAAGACCGGGGAGCTGTTTTTT. It specifies CASSSRKTGELFF.

The V and J genes are TRBV14 and TRBJ1-4; 7 bases align to TRBD1. Losses at the gene ends were 4 bases for V and 8 bases for J; bases not matched to a gene: 10. The CDR3 has 15 amino acids. The germline CDR1 and CDR2 sequences are SGHDN and FVKESK. Written as DNA, the CDR3 is TGTGCCAGCAGCCCCCTCGGACAGGTACACGAAAAACTGTTTTTT. It yields the protein CASSPLGQVHEKLFF.

This clonotype was observed a few times. The chain joins TRBV27 to TRBJ2-7; D call uncertain. This CDR3 has 15 residues. In germline, CDR1 is MNHEY, CDR2 SMNVEV (reference sequence). Trimming removed 2 bases from V and 4 bases from J, with 15 bases in between. CDR3 nucleotides: TGTGCCAGCAGTTTAGAGCGCCAGCCGCCTTACGAGCAGTACTTC. The encoded protein is CASSLERQPPYEQYF.

This clonotype has just a few counts. The chain is built from TRBV20-1 and TRBJ2-1, with no clear D. V was trimmed by 6 bases and J by 0 bases, leaving 9 bases between them. The CDR3 has 13 residues. The germline V gene encodes CDR1 DFQATT and CDR2 SNEGSKA (reference sequence). The CDR3 DNA follows: TGCAGTGCCCGCCCGCCCTCCTACAATGAGCAGTTCTTC. Translation gives CSARPPSYNEQFF.

This rearrangement joins TRBV4-1 to TRBJ1-4; no definite D call. V lost 7 bases and J lost 10, with 7 bases in between. Looked up from germline, CDR1 is MGHRA and CDR2 is YSYEKL. The CDR3 contains 10 residues. The CDR3 nucleotides read TGCGCCAGCAAAGGGCGAAAACTGTTTTTT. The encoded protein is CASKGRKLFF.

The V and J genes are TRBV5-1 and TRBJ2-4; D gene unclear. The germline V gene encodes CDR1 SGHRS and CDR2 YFSETQ. This CDR3 has 16 amino acids. The V and J ends lost 0 bases and 0 bases respectively, with 10 bases between them. The CDR3 DNA is TGCGCCAGCAGCTTGGAGTCGAATATAGCCAAAAACATTCAGTACTTC. This gives the protein CASSLESNIAKNIQYF.

The chain links TRBV12-3 or TRBV12-4 to TRBJ2-7; D is possibly TRBD2 (9 bases). Trimming cost V 9 bases and J 4 bases, with 25 bases left between them. The CDR3 runs 16 residues. Here the CDR3 DNA reads TGTGCCAGTAGTGACAGGGGCAACGCGGGAGGGTACGAGCAGTACTTC. Its translation: CASSDRGNAGGYEQYF.

The chain recombines TRBV10-1 with TRBJ2-2; D not resolved. The V gene's germline CDR1 is WNHNN and CDR2 SYGVQD (reference sequence). V was trimmed by 0 bases and J by 6 bases, leaving 5 bases between them. This CDR3 spans 13 amino acids. CDR3 sequence reads: CASSESRAGELFF. CDR3 nucleotides: TGCGCCAGCAGTGAGTCAAGAGCCGGGGAGCTGTTTTTT.